This T cell receptor beta chain came from a study of shared clonotypes between healthy human individuals. This CDR3 spans 14 amino acids. V was cut by 4 bases and J by 0 bases, with 7 bases left in between. The germline V gene has CDR1 MNHNS and CDR2 SASEGT. TCRdb's table, derived via immunoSEQ multiplex PCR, lists solely in-frame clones and lacks some. The sample has about 1.4 million clones, roughly 96% seen once. The chain is built from TRBV6-1 and TRBJ2-1; D unresolved. Sequencing input: naive CD4+ T cells sorted from blood. Subset defined: CD45RA+ positively selected. This clonotype was obtained from a man younger than 45 in good health. The DNA for the CDR3 is TGTGCCAGCAGTGTTCTGGCCTCCTACAATGAGCAGTTCTTC. This gives the protein CASSVLASYNEQFF.